Listed here are 24 T cell receptor beta chains from one sample, sequenced in a study of blood T cell repertoires in COVID-19. This table comes from immunoSEQ multiplex PCR, and its TCRdb copy is limited to in-frame clones, with some not included. The repertoire holds over 200,000 clones, with 70% to 90% as singletons. Sequenced: peripheral blood. Receptor source: a young man with COVID-19, enrolled during active disease.

V usage is TRBV6-5 and J usage is TRBJ1-1; D is uncertain. The CDR3 length is 13 residues. CDR1 and CDR2 (germline): MNHEY, SVGAGI. V was shortened by 6 bases and J by 4 bases, with 12 bases between the two germline ends. CDR3 in DNA: TGTGCCAGCAGGGGAGCGGCGAGCACTGAAGCTTTCTTT. This encodes CASRGAASTEAFF.

This chain links TRBV5-8 with TRBJ1-3; no firm D call. The CDR3 has 15 amino acids. CDR1 and CDR2 (germline): SGHTS, YDEGEE. V shed 6 bases and J shed 0 bases, with 13 bases lying between them. The CDR3 DNA follows: TGTGCCAGCAAAAGGATGCGGAACTCTGGAAACACCATATATTTT. Encoded protein: CASKRMRNSGNTIYF. Based on the CDR3 plus reference TRBV5-8 and TRBJ1-3, the full variable domain is EAGVTQSPTHLIKTRGQQATLRCSPISGHTSVYWYQQALGLGLQFLLWYDEGEERNRGNFPPRFSGRQFPNYSSELNVNALELEDSALYLCASKRMRNSGNTIYFGEGSWLTVV.

This clone was counted once. V gene TRBV7-2 combines with J gene TRBJ1-2, with D maybe TRBD1 (5 bases). The CDR3 consists of 11 residues. Germline lookup yields CDR1 SGHTA and CDR2 FQGNSA. Between the trimmed V and J ends, which lost 5 bases and 8 bases, there was a span of 9 bases. CDR3 in DNA: TGTGCCAGCAGCCCCAGGGTCGGCTACACCTTC. This encodes CASSPRVGYTF.

The gene calls are TRBV7-9 and TRBJ1-1; 7 nucleotides line up with TRBD1. Germline assignment: CDR1 SEHNR and CDR2 FQNEAQ (reference sequence). This CDR3 contains 15 residues. J gave up 2 bases and V 8 bases, and 11 bases lay outside the gene matches. The CDR3 region has the DNA TGTGCCAGCCAGGGGCAGGGGGGTTTAAACACTGAAGCTTTCTTT. Protein product: CASQGQGGLNTEAFF.

This chain uses TRBV28 with TRBJ1-2; D gene uncertain. Germline CDR1 is MDHEN and CDR2 is SYDVKM. CDR3 size: 14 residues. Trimming shortened V by 4 bases and J by 0 bases, and 9 bases separated the two germline ends. The CDR3 bases are TGTGCCAGCAGTTCAAGCGGGGCTAACTATGGCTACACCTTC. The encoded protein is CASSSSGANYGYTF.

V gene TRBV29-1 combines with J gene TRBJ2-1; TRBD2 is a possible D gene (6 bases). With 8 bases removed from V and 8 bases from J, the gap between germline ends came to 19 bases. The CDR3 contains 13 residues. Per the germline V gene, CDR1 is SQVTM and CDR2 is ANQGSEA. CDR3 amino acids: CSLAVGARDEQFF. Written as DNA, the CDR3 is TGCAGCTTAGCGGTAGGGGCGCGCGATGAGCAGTTCTTC.

The J gene is TRBJ2-1, the V gene TRBV18, with TRBD1 matching 7 bases. V lost 3 bases and J lost 7; bases outside the gene matches: 9. The CDR3 runs 15 residues. In germline, CDR1 is KGHSH, CDR2 LQKENI. CDR3 region: CASSPTGNSVNEQFF. CDR3 in DNA: TGTGCCAGCTCACCGACAGGGAATTCGGTTAATGAGCAGTTCTTC.

The chain carries TRBV16 and TRBJ1-1; D possibly corresponds to TRBD1 (5 bases). Deletions cut 0 bases from V and 5 bases from J, with 10 bases between. This CDR3 is built from 14 residues. Germline V CDR1 and CDR2: KGHSY, FQNENV. CDR3 residues: CASSQSGGGTEAFF. The CDR3 DNA sequence: TGTGCCAGCAGCCAATCGGGGGGTGGAACTGAAGCTTTCTTT.

The genes are TRBV10-2 and TRBJ2-7, with 8 bases aligning to TRBD1. Trimming removed 4 bases from V and 3 bases from J; junction bases left unmatched: 11. Germline-derived CDR1 and CDR2 are WSHSY and SAAADI. The CDR3 has 16 residues. The CDR3 DNA follows: TGCGCCAGCAGTGCTCACCTCGGACAGGGAAGCTACGAGCAGTACTTC. Encoded protein: CASSAHLGQGSYEQYF.

CDR3 coding DNA: TGTGCCAGCAGTACAGATAACTATGGCTACACCTTC. It codes for CASSTDNYGYTF. The chain recombines TRBV2 with TRBJ1-2; no clear D. Trimming pared 5 bases from V and 1 base from J, leaving 5 bases between. This CDR3 contains 12 residues. CDR1 SNHLY and CDR2 FYNNEI come from the germline V gene.

This clone appeared a few times. This chain uses TRBV11-3 with TRBJ2-7, with TRBD1 matching over 7 bases. The CDR3 has 14 amino acids. Germline V gives CDR1 SGHNT, CDR2 YENEEA. Trimming took 5 bases from V and 0 from J; bases not matched to a gene: 4. Here the CDR3 reads CASSPTGSSYEQYF. The CDR3 nucleotides are TGTGCCAGCAGCCCGACAGGGAGCTCCTACGAGCAGTACTTC.

This chain links TRBV5-1 with TRBJ2-7; no clear D gene. V was clipped by 4 bases and J by 3 bases, with 14 bases between them. CDR3 length: 14 amino acids. Germline V lookup: CDR1 SGHRS, CDR2 YFSETQ. CDR3 protein: CASSPAGFYYEQYF. CDR3 DNA: TGCGCCAGCAGCCCCGCAGGCTTCTACTACGAGCAGTACTTC.

The CDR3 coding sequence is TGTGCCAGCACCATGACAGGTGCGTACGAGCAGTACTTC. Translating it yields CASTMTGAYEQYF. This chain joins TRBV12-3 or TRBV12-4 and TRBJ2-7; D might be TRBD1 (6 bases). V lost 7 bases and J lost 4, with 14 bases in between. This CDR3 comprises 13 residues.

This chain joins TRBV9 and TRBJ1-6; D is perhaps TRBD1 (5 bases). CDR3 length: 16 residues. Germline V gene sequence: CDR1 SGDLS, CDR2 YYNGEE. V was cut by 3 bases and J by 0 bases, with 10 bases left in between. The CDR3 region is CASSGQPSSYNSPLHF. The CDR3 region has the DNA TGTGCCAGCAGCGGACAGCCGAGCTCCTATAATTCACCCCTCCACTTT.

The V call is TRBV9, the J call TRBJ1-6, with D perhaps TRBD1 (6 bases). The V gene lost 0 bases and the J gene lost 3 bases, with 10 bases spanning the gap. The CDR3 consists of 16 residues. The germline V gene has CDR1 SGDLS and CDR2 YYNGEE. CDR3 in DNA: TGTGCCAGCAGCGTAGGAAGGGGGATCTATAATTCACCCCTCCACTTT. This sequence encodes CASSVGRGIYNSPLHF.

The chain couples TRBV27 to TRBJ2-1; no firm D call. The germline V gene encodes CDR1 MNHEY and CDR2 SMNVEV (reference sequence). This CDR3 is built from 13 residues. V was trimmed by 3 bases and J by 4 bases, leaving 7 bases between them. The CDR3 DNA reads as TGTGCCAGCAGTTTCTCGGGTTACAATGAGCAGTTCTTC. Translation: CASSFSGYNEQFF.

V is TRBV7-2 and J is TRBJ1-2, with D uncertain. Germline V gene sequence: CDR1 SGHTA, CDR2 FQGNSA. Trimming left V 8 bases short and J 7 bases short, with 23 bases between. The CDR3 runs 15 residues. The CDR3 reads CASGLKPSQAGGYTF. The CDR3 DNA sequence: TGTGCCAGCGGCCTGAAGCCTTCTCAAGCGGGTGGCTACACCTTC.

This clone was counted only a few times. The rearrangement links TRBV2 to TRBJ2-7, with 14 bases matching TRBD2. This CDR3 has 15 amino acids. V lost 7 bases, J lost 6 bases, and 8 bases stayed unmatched. Germline V gene sequence: CDR1 SNHLY, CDR2 FYNNEI. CDR3 bases: TGTGCCAGCACCCAGACTAGCGGGGGGGCGGGCGAGCAGTACTTC. This gives the protein CASTQTSGGAGEQYF.

The chain links TRBV5-1 to TRBJ2-5, with 10 bases matching TRBD2. The CDR3 has 16 amino acids. Germline V gene sequence: CDR1 SGHRS, CDR2 YFSETQ. V gave up 4 bases and J gave up 4 bases; unmatched junction bases: 10. CDR3 region: CASSGPQREGVETQYF. The CDR3 DNA follows: TGCGCCAGCAGCGGACCTCAGCGGGAGGGCGTAGAGACCCAGTACTTC.

The chain couples TRBV11-3 to TRBJ2-5; a possible D gene is TRBD1 (6 bases). Looked up from germline, CDR1 is SGHNT and CDR2 is YENEEA. V shed 8 bases and J shed 5 bases, with 12 bases lying between them. This CDR3 is built from 12 residues. Here the CDR3 DNA reads TGTGCCAGCTCGTGGGGGCAGGAGACCCAGTACTTC. Residues: CASSWGQETQYF.

The V call is TRBV18, the J call TRBJ2-3, with 7 bases fitting TRBD2. CDR1 is KGHSH and CDR2 is LQKENI in the germline V gene. CDR3 length: 13 residues. V lost 2 bases to trimming and J lost 10 bases; unmatched junction nucleotides: 6. CDR3: CASSPEFLAAQYF. CDR3 bases: TGTGCCAGCTCACCAGAGTTTCTAGCGGCGCAGTATTTT.

Concerning this clone itself: The sample holds other DNA sequences that translate to the same CDR3. This chain joins TRBV9 and TRBJ2-7; 7 bases fit TRBD1. Unmatched junction bases numbered 2, after V lost 0 bases and J lost 2 bases. CDR1 and CDR2 from the germline V gene are SGDLS and YYNGEE. This CDR3 has 14 amino acids. The CDR3 bases are TGTGCCAGCAGCGTAGGGACAGGCCCCTACGAGCAGTACTTC. Translating it yields CASSVGTGPYEQYF.

V and J are TRBV7-9 and TRBJ1-1, with D possibly being TRBD1 (5 bases). The V end was cut by 5 bases, the J end by 2 bases, with 15 bases between. The CDR3 length is 15 residues. Germline assignment: CDR1 SEHNR and CDR2 FQNEAQ (reference sequence). The CDR3 is CASSPSGTFNTEAFF. The CDR3 region has the DNA TGTGCCAGCAGCCCATCAGGGACTTTCAACACTGAAGCTTTCTTT.

This chain links TRBV10-3 with TRBJ1-1; TRBD1 matches 8 bases. The CDR3 has 17 residues. V was clipped by 0 bases and J by 4 bases; unmatched bases: 10. Germline assignment: CDR1 ENHRY and CDR2 SYGVKD. The DNA of the CDR3 is TGTGCCATCAGTGAGTCGACGGGCAGGGGGCCTGGCACTGAAGCTTTCTTT. Its translation is CAISESTGRGPGTEAFF.